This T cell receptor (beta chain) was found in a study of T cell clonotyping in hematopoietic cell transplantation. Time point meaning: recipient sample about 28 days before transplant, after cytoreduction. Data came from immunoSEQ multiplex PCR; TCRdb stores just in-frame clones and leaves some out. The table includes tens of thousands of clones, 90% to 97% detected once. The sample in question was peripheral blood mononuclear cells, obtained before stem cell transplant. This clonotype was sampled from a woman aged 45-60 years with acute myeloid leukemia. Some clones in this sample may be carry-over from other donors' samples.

CDR3 protein: CASSRVRNQPQHF. The CDR3 bases are TGTGCCAGCAGCAGGGTTCGCAATCAGCCCCAGCATTTT. The chain carries TRBV28 and TRBJ1-5; D perhaps matches TRBD1 (5 bases). Looked up from germline, CDR1 is MDHEN and CDR2 is SYDVKM. V lost 6 bases and J lost 2, with 8 bases in between. The CDR3 length is 13 residues. Filled out from reference TRBV28 and TRBJ1-5, the complete variable domain reads DVKVTQSSRYLVKRTGEKVFLECVQDMDHENMFWYRQDPGLGLRLIYFSYDVKMKEKGDIPEGYSVSREKKERFSLILESASTNQTSMYLCASSRVRNQPQHFGDGTRLSIL.